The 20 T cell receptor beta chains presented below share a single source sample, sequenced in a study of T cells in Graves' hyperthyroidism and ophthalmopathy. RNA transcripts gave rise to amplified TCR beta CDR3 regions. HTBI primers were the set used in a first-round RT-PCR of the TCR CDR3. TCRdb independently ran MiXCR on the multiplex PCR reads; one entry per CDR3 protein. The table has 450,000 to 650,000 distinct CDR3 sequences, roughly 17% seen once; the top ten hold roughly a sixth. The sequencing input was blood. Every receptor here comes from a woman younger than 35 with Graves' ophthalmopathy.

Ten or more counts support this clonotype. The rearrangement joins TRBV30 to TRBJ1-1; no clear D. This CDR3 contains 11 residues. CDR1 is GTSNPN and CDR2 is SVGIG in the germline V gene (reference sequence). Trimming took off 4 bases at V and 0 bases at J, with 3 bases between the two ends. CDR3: CAWTLNTEAFF. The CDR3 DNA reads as TGTGCCTGGACACTGAACACTGAAGCTTTCTTT.

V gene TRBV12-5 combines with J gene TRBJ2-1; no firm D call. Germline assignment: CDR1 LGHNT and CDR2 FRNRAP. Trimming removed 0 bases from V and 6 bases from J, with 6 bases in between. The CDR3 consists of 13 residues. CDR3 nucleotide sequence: TGTGCTAGTGGTTTGGTAGTATCCAATGAGCAGTTCTTC. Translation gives CASGLVVSNEQFF.

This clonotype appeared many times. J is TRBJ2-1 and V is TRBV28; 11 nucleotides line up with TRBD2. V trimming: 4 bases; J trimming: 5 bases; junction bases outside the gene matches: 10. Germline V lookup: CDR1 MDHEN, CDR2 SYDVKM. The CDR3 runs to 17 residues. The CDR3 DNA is TGTGCCAGCAGTTCCGCCGATCTAGCGGGAGGCCACAATGAGCAGTTCTTC. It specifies CASSSADLAGGHNEQFF.

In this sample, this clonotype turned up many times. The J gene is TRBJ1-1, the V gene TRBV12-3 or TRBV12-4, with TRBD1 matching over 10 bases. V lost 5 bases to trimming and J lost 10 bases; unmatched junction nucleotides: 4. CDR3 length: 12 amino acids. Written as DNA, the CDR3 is TGTGCCAGCAGTAGACAGGGGGCCAGAGCTTTCTTT. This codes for CASSRQGARAFF.

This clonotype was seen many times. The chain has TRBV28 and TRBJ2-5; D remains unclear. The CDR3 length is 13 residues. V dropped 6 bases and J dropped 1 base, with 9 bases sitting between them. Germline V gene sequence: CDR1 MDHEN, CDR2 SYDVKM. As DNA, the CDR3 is TGTGCCAGCAGGGACGGTTTCCAAGAGACCCAGTACTTC. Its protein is CASRDGFQETQYF.

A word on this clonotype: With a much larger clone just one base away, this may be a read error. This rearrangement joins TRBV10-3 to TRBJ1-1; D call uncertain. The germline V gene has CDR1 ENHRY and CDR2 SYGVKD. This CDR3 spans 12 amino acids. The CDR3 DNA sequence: TGTGCCATTCGCAGACCGAACAGTGAAGCTTTCTTT. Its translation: CAIRRPNSEAFF.

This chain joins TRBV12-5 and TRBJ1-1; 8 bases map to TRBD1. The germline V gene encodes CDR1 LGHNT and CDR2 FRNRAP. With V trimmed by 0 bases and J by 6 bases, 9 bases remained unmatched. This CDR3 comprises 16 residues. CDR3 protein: CASGLVLGQGLSEAFF. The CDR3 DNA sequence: TGTGCTAGTGGTTTGGTACTAGGACAGGGTTTGTCTGAAGCTTTCTTT.

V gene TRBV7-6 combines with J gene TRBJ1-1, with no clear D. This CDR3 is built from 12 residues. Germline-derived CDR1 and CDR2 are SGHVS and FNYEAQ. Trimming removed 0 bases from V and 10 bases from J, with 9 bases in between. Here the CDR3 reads CASSLAVGPAFF. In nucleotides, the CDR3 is TGTGCCAGCAGCTTAGCTGTAGGCCCAGCTTTCTTT.

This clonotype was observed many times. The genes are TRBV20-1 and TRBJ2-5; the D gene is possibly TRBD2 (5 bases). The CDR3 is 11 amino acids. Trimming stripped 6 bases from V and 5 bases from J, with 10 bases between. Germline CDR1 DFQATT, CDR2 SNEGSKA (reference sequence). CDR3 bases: TGCAGTGCCGTCTCTAGCGAGACCCAGTACTTC. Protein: CSAVSSETQYF.

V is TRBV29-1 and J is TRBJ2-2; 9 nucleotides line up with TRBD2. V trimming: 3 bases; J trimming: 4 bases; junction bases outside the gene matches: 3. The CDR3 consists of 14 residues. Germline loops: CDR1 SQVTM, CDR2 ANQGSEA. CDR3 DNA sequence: TGCAGCGTTGAGCTAGCGGGATTCACCGGGGAGCTGTTTTTT. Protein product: CSVELAGFTGELFF.

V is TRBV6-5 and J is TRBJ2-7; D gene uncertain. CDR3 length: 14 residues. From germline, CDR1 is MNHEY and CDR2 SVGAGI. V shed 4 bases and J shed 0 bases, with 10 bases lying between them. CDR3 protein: CASSSEMNSYEQYF. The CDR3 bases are TGTGCCAGCAGTTCCGAGATGAACTCCTACGAGCAGTACTTC.

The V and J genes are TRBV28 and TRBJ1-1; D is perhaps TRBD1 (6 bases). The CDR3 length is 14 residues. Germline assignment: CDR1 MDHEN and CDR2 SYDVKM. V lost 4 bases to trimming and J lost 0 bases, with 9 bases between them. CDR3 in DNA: TGTGCCAGCAGTTGGCAGGGGTTGAACACTGAAGCTTTCTTT. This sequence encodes CASSWQGLNTEAFF.

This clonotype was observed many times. CDR3 sequence (DNA): TGTGCCAGCGGTGGGCTAGCGGGAGCCTATGAGCAGTTCTTC. Protein sequence: CASGGLAGAYEQFF. The rearrangement joins TRBV7-9 to TRBJ2-1; TRBD2 aligns across 10 bases. CDR1 and CDR2 from the germline V gene are SEHNR and FQNEAQ (reference sequence). The trim removed 8 bases at V and 8 bases at J, leaving 9 bases unmatched. The CDR3 totals 14 residues.

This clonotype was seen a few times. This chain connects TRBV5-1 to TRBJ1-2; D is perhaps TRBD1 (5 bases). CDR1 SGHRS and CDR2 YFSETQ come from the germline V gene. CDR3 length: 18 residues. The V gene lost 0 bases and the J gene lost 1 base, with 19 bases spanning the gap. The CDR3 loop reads CASSLVGRTPTLNYGYTF. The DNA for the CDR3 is TGCGCCAGCAGCTTGGTTGGTAGGACACCCACTCTTAACTATGGCTACACCTTC.

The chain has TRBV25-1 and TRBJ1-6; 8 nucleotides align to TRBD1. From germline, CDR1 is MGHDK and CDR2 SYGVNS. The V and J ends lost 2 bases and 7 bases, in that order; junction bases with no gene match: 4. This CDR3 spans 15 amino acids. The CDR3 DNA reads TGTGCCAGCAGTGAACGGACAGGGAAGAATTCACCCCTCCACTTT. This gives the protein CASSERTGKNSPLHF.

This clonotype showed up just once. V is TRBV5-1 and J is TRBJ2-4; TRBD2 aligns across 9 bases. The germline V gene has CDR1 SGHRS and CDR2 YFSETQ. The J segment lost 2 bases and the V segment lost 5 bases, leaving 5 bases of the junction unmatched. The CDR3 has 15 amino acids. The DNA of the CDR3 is TGCGCCAGCAGTGCGGGAGGGAGGTCCAAAAACATTCAGTACTTC. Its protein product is CASSAGGRSKNIQYF. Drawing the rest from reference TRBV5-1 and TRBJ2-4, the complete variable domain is KAGVTQTPRYLIKTRGQQVTLSCSPISGHRSVSWYQQTPGQGLQFLFEYFSETQRNKGNFPGRFSGRQFSNSRSEMNVSTLELGDSALYLCASSAGGRSKNIQYFGAGTRLSVL.

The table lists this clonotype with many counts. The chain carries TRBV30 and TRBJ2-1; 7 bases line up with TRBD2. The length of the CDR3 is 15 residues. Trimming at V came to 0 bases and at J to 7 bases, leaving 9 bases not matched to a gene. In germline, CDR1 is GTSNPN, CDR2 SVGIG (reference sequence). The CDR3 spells CAWSVASGPGNEQFF. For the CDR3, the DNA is TGTGCCTGGAGTGTTGCTAGCGGCCCGGGGAATGAGCAGTTCTTC.

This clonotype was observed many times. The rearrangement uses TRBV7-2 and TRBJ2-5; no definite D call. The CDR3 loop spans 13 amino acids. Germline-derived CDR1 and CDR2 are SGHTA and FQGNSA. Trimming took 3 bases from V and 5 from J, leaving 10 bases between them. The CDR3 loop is CASSLGFGETQYF. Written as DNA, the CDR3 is TGTGCCAGCAGCTTGGGATTTGGGGAGACCCAGTACTTC.

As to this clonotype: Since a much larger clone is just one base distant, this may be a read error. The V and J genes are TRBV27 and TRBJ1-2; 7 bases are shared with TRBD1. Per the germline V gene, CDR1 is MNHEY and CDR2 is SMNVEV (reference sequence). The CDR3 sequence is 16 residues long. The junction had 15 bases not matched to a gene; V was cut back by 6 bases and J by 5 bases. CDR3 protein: CASSRGRGFGSYGYTF. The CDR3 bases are TGTGCCAGCAGCCGGGGCAGGGGGTTTGGTAGTTATGGCTACACCTTC.

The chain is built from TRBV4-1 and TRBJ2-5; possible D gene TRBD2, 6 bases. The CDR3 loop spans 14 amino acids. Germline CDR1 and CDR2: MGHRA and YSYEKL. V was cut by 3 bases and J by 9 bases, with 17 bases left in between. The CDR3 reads CASSQLGGTSSQYF. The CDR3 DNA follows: TGCGCCAGCAGCCAGTTGGGGGGTACCTCTTCCCAGTACTTC.